This TCR beta chain was retrieved from a study of vaccination effects on CD4 cells after COVID-19. Once cultured for approximately ten days, the cells underwent separation to obtain CD4+ T cells. The individual was infected with SARS-CoV-2 between March and December 2020, as confirmed by PCR. Two-dose BNT162b2 or mRNA-1273 vaccination was given to participants. Half-medium replacement with IL-2 medium occurred on days 3 and 7. General study findings and limits: Late in the post-vaccination period, infection-induced and vaccine-induced clones underwent marked clonal contraction. Convalescent patients were few in the study, and early post-infection timepoints were absent.

As concerns this clone: Its cognate antigen is unknown.

Produced via immunoSEQ multiplex PCR; TCRdb's table is partial and in-frame only. Here the sample spans some 40,000 clones, more than 65% being singletons. The CDR3 has 18 amino acids. The receptor was derived from a human donor who had a prior SARS-CoV-2 infection. The gene calls are TRBV21-1 and TRBJ2-1; the D call of TRBD2 is as the table states it, not checked on the DNA. TRBV21-1 is flagged as a pseudogene. The sample here was CD4+ T cells from PBMCs cultured without peptide, taken after COVID-19 vaccination. The DNA of the CDR3 is TGTGCCAGCAGCCAGGGACTAGCGGGAGGGTATGGGGGGGATGAGCAGTTCTTC. Translation gives CASSQGLAGGYGGDEQFF.